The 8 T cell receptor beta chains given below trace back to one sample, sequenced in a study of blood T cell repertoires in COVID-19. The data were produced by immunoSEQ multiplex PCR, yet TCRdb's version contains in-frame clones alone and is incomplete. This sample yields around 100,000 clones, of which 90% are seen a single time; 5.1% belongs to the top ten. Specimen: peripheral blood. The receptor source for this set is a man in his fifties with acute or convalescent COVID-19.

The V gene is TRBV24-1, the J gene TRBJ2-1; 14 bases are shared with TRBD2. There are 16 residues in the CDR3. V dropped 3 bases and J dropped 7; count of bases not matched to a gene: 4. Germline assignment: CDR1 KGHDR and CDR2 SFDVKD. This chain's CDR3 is CATSDGLAGGGNEQFF. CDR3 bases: TGTGCCACCAGTGATGGACTAGCGGGAGGAGGGAATGAGCAGTTCTTC.

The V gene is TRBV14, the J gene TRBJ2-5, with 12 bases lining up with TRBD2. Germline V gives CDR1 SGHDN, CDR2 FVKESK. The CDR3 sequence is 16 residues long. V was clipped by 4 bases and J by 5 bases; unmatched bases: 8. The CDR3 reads CASSRLTSGRRETQYF. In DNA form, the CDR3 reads TGTGCCAGCAGCCGCCTGACTAGCGGGAGACGGGAGACCCAGTACTTC.

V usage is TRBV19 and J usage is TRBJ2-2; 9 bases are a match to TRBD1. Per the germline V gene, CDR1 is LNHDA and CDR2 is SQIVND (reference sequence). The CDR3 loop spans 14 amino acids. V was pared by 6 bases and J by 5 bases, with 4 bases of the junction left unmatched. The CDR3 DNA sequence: TGTGCCAGTAGGGGACAGGGTGGGACCGGGGAGCTGTTTTTT. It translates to CASRGQGGTGELFF.

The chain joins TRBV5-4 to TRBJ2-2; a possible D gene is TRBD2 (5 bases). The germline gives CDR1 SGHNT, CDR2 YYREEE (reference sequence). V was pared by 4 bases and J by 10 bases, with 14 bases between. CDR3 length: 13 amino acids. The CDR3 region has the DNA TGTGCCAGCAGCCGGAGCCTGGAGGAGGAGCTGTTTTTT. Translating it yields CASSRSLEEELFF.

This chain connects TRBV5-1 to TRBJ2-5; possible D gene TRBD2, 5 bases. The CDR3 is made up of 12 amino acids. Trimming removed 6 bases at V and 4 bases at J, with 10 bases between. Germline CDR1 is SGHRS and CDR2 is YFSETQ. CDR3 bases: TGCGCCAGCACCTGGACTGGAGAGACCCAGTACTTC. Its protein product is CASTWTGETQYF.

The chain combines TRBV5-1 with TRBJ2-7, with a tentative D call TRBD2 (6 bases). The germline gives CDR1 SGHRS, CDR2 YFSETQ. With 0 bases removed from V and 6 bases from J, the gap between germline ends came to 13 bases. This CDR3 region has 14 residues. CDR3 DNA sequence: TGCGCCAGCAGCTTGGCGGTGGGGGGAGCCGAGCAGTACTTC. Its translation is CASSLAVGGAEQYF.

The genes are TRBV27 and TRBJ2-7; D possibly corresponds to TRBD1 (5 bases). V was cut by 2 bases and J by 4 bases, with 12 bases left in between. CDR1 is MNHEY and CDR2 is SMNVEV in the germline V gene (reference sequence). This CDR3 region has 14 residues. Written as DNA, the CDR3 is TGTGCCAGCAGTTTAACCAGGGTTGCATACGAGCAGTACTTC. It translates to CASSLTRVAYEQYF.

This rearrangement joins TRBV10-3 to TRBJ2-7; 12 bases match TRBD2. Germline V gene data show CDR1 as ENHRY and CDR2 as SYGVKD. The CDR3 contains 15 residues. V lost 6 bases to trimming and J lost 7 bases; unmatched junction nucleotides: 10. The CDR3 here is CAIRDMTSGGREQYF. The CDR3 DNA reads TGTGCCATCAGGGACATGACTAGCGGGGGAAGGGAGCAGTACTTC.